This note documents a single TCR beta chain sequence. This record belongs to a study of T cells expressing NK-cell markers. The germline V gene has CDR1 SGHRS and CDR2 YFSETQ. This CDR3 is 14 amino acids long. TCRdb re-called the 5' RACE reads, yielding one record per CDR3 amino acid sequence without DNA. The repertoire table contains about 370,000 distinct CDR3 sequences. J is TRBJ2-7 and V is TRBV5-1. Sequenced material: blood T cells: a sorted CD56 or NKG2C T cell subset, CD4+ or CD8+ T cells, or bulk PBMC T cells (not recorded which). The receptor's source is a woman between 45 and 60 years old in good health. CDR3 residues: CASSLVTSLYEQYF. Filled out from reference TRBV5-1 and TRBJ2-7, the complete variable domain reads KAGVTQTPRYLIKTRGQQVTLSCSPISGHRSVSWYQQTPGQGLQFLFEYFSETQRNKGNFPGRFSGRQFSNSRSEMNVSTLELGDSALYLCASSLVTSLYEQYFGPGTRLTVT.